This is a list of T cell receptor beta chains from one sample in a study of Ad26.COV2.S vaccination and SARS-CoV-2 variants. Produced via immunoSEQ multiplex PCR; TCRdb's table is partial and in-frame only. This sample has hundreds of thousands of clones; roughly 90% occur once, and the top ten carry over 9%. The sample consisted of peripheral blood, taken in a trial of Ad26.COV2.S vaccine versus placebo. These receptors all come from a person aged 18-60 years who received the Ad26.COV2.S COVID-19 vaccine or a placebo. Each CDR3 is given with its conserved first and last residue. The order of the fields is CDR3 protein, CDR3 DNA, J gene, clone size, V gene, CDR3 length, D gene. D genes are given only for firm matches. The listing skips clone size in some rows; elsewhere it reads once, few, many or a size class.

cdr3_aa: CASSPGIPGLAELTDTQYF
cdr3_nt: TGTGCCAGCAGTCCAGGGATCCCGGGACTAGCGGAGCTCACAGATACGCAGTATTTT
j_call: TRBJ2-3
clone_size: -
v_call: TRBV7-2
cdr3_length: 19
d_call: TRBD2

cdr3_aa: CASSRGQTNTEAFF
cdr3_nt: TGCGCCAGCAGCCGGGGACAGACGAACACTGAAGCTTTCTTT
j_call: TRBJ1-1
clone_size: -
v_call: TRBV5-1
cdr3_length: 14
d_call: TRBD1

cdr3_aa: CASSQTGSAYEQYF
cdr3_nt: TGTGCCAGCAGCCAGACAGGGAGCGCCTACGAGCAGTACTTC
j_call: TRBJ2-7
clone_size: -
v_call: TRBV14
cdr3_length: 14
d_call: TRBD1

cdr3_aa: CASSLGTGGGYEQYF
cdr3_nt: TGTGCCAGCAGTCTCGGGACAGGGGGCGGCTACGAGCAGTACTTC
j_call: TRBJ2-7
clone_size: once
v_call: TRBV27
cdr3_length: 15
d_call: TRBD1

cdr3_aa: CASSFTSGRYNEQFF
cdr3_nt: TGTGCCAGCAGCTTTACTAGCGGGAGGTACAATGAGCAGTTCTTC
j_call: TRBJ2-1
clone_size: -
v_call: TRBV5-6
cdr3_length: 15
d_call: TRBD2

cdr3_aa: CASCYSGSINEQYF
cdr3_nt: TGTGCCAGCTGTTATAGCGGGAGCATCAACGAGCAGTACTTC
j_call: TRBJ2-7
clone_size: -
v_call: TRBV2
cdr3_length: 14
d_call: TRBD2

cdr3_aa: CASSPPSGIGEQYF
cdr3_nt: TGTGCCAGCAGTCCCCCTAGCGGGATAGGCGAGCAGTACTTC
j_call: TRBJ2-7
clone_size: once
v_call: TRBV6-6
cdr3_length: 14
d_call: TRBD2

cdr3_aa: CAWSVQENTDTQYF
cdr3_nt: TGTGCCTGGAGTGTACAGGAGAACACAGATACGCAGTATTTT
j_call: TRBJ2-3
clone_size: -
v_call: TRBV30
cdr3_length: 14
d_call: -

cdr3_aa: CASSFYLQGNTGELFF
cdr3_nt: TGTGCCAGCAGTTTCTACTTACAGGGGAACACCGGGGAGCTGTTTTTT
j_call: TRBJ2-2
clone_size: -
v_call: TRBV28
cdr3_length: 16
d_call: -

cdr3_aa: CASSDRQNYGYTF
cdr3_nt: TGTGCCAGCAGCGACAGGCAGAACTATGGCTACACCTTC
j_call: TRBJ1-2
clone_size: -
v_call: TRBV6-5
cdr3_length: 13
d_call: -